These 17 T cell receptor beta chains share one sample of origin, sequenced in a study of blood T cell repertoires in COVID-19. Some clones are missing from TCRdb's copy, which holds only in-frame ones; the method was immunoSEQ multiplex PCR. The table has approximately 140,000 clones, 88% seen once; the top ten hold around 1.3%. Material: PBMCs or T cells enriched from blood (not recorded which). These receptors all stem from a woman younger than 45 with acute COVID-19.

This chain connects TRBV20-1 to TRBJ2-5, with D hard to call. Trimming shortened V by 1 base and J by 6 bases, and 3 bases separated the two germline ends. The length of the CDR3 is 10 residues. The germline CDR1 and CDR2 sequences are DFQATT and SNEGSKA (reference sequence). Here the CDR3 reads CSARVKTQYF. CDR3 bases: TGCAGTGCTAGAGTCAAGACCCAGTACTTC.

The rearrangement uses TRBV28 and TRBJ1-4; weak D call: TRBD1 (6 bases). Germline assignment: CDR1 MDHEN and CDR2 SYDVKM. Trimming pared 6 bases from V and 4 bases from J, leaving 15 bases between. This CDR3 region has 15 residues. The CDR3 bases are TGTGCCAGCAGAGGTACCTCAGGGGTTAATGAAAAACTGTTTTTT. Translated, it gives CASRGTSGVNEKLFF.

This chain uses TRBV5-6 with TRBJ2-7, with 7 positions matching TRBD1. The CDR3 extends over 13 amino acids. The germline CDR1 and CDR2 sequences are SGHDT and YYEEEE. With 4 bases clipped from V and 6 bases from J, the junction kept 7 bases outside the gene matches. For the CDR3, the DNA is TGTGCCAGCAGCCGGGACAGAACCGGCGAGCAGTACTTC. Its protein product is CASSRDRTGEQYF.

The V call is TRBV7-2, the J call TRBJ2-7, with D tentatively TRBD1 (6 bases). The CDR3 loop spans 14 amino acids. Between the trimmed V and J ends, which lost 3 bases and 2 bases, there was a span of 11 bases. Germline V gene lookup returns CDR1 SGHTA and CDR2 FQGNSA. The CDR3 sequence is CASSFYGQTYEQYF. The CDR3 nucleotides are TGTGCCAGCAGCTTTTACGGACAGACCTACGAGCAGTACTTC.

The rearrangement uses TRBV6-4 and TRBJ1-2; 7 bases map to TRBD1. The CDR3 is made up of 15 amino acids. After removal of 2 bases from V and 4 bases from J, the junction contained 7 bases not matched to a gene. Germline CDR1 is MRHNA and CDR2 is SNTAGT. In DNA, the CDR3 is TGTGCCAGCAGTGACCGACAGGGAGCGGCCTATGGCTACACCTTC. Protein: CASSDRQGAAYGYTF.

J is TRBJ2-3 and V is TRBV30; 13 positions match TRBD2. The CDR3 spans 14 residues. In germline, CDR1 is GTSNPN, CDR2 SVGIG (reference sequence). After removal of 8 bases from V and 2 bases from J, the junction contained 4 bases not matched to a gene. The CDR3 here is CARGLAGPTDTQYF. The CDR3 region has the DNA TGTGCCAGGGGACTAGCGGGACCCACAGATACGCAGTATTTT.

The rearrangement links TRBV5-1 to TRBJ1-4, with TRBD1 matching 7 bases. The J segment lost 3 bases and the V segment lost 4 bases, leaving 9 bases of the junction unmatched. This CDR3 contains 16 residues. CDR1 is SGHRS and CDR2 is YFSETQ in the germline V gene. The CDR3 region has the DNA TGCGCCAGCAGCGGGGACAGCCCGGGGGCTAATGAAAAACTGTTTTTT. Its translation: CASSGDSPGANEKLFF.

V gene TRBV20-1 combines with J gene TRBJ1-3, with D perhaps matching TRBD1 (5 bases). This CDR3 comprises 15 residues. V gave up 3 bases and J gave up 2 bases, with 14 bases separating them. Germline V gene lookup returns CDR1 DFQATT and CDR2 SNEGSKA (reference sequence). The CDR3 loop is CSASMSGNPGNTIYF. CDR3 DNA: TGCAGTGCTAGTATGTCAGGGAACCCTGGAAACACCATATATTTT.

This clone was counted a few times. The rearrangement joins TRBV6-6 to TRBJ1-2; D uncertain. Trimming cost V 3 bases and J 4 bases, with 12 bases left between them. Germline V CDR1 and CDR2: MNHNY, SVGAGI (reference sequence). There are 14 residues in the CDR3. The CDR3, as DNA: TGTGCCAGCAGTTATTTCCCTGAGTCCTATGGCTACACCTTC. This sequence encodes CASSYFPESYGYTF.

This chain joins TRBV5-5 and TRBJ1-2; tentatively, D is TRBD1 (5 bases). The CDR3 runs to 15 residues. The germline gives CDR1 SGHKS, CDR2 YYEKEE (reference sequence). V lost 5 bases and J lost 5, with 19 bases in between. The CDR3 here is CASRGGPASTYGYTF. CDR3 DNA sequence: TGTGCCAGCAGGGGGGGACCTGCAAGCACATATGGCTACACCTTC.

The CDR3 region has the DNA TGTGCCAGCAGCTTAGAACCAGGGGGAAATGAAAAACTGTTTTTT. It specifies CASSLEPGGNEKLFF. The chain carries TRBV7-9 and TRBJ1-4; 7 nucleotides line up with TRBD1. This CDR3 contains 15 residues. The J segment lost 5 bases and the V segment lost 1 base, leaving 4 bases of the junction unmatched. In germline, CDR1 is SEHNR, CDR2 FQNEAQ (reference sequence).

V gene TRBV28 combines with J gene TRBJ2-1; TRBD2 aligns across 8 bases. This CDR3 is built from 16 residues. V shed 6 bases and J 7 bases; nucleotides not matched to a gene: 14. Germline V lookup: CDR1 MDHEN, CDR2 SYDVKM. The CDR3 region is CASSWVAGLSRNEQFF. The CDR3 nucleotides read TGTGCCAGCAGCTGGGTAGCGGGACTGTCTAGGAATGAGCAGTTCTTC.

The V and J genes are TRBV6-5 and TRBJ2-1, with TRBD2 matching 10 bases. V lost 8 bases and J lost 6; bases outside the gene matches: 7. The CDR3 consists of 14 residues. Germline V lookup: CDR1 MNHEY, CDR2 SVGAGI. The CDR3 DNA reads as TGTGCCAGCGGCCTAGCGGGAGATTCCAATGAGCAGTTCTTC. This gives the protein CASGLAGDSNEQFF.

This clone was observed once. The J gene is TRBJ1-5, the V gene TRBV27, with 7 nucleotides matching TRBD1. There are 13 residues in the CDR3. The V gene's germline CDR1 is MNHEY and CDR2 SMNVEV (reference sequence). Germline trimming cut 5 bases from V and 5 bases from J; bases unmatched to any gene: 3. The CDR3 here is CASSLDRDQPQHF. CDR3 nucleotide sequence: TGTGCCAGCAGTCTTGACAGGGATCAGCCCCAGCATTTT.

The chain has TRBV7-9 and TRBJ2-7, with a weak D call TRBD1 (6 bases). Germline loops: CDR1 SEHNR, CDR2 FQNEAQ (reference sequence). Trimming removed 1 base from V and 2 bases from J, with 12 bases in between. The CDR3 consists of 15 residues. CDR3 nucleotides: TGTGCCAGCAGCTTAGTAGGACAGTTCACCTACGAGCAGTACTTC. Protein product: CASSLVGQFTYEQYF. Together with reference TRBV7-9 and TRBJ2-7, the CDR3 gives the full variable domain: DTGVSQNPRHKITKRGQNVTFRCDPISEHNRLYWYRQTLGQGPEFLTYFQNEAQLEKSRLLSDRFSAERPKGSFSTLEIQRTEQGDSAMYLCASSLVGQFTYEQYFGPGTRLTVT.

This clone appeared once. The chain combines TRBV5-1 with TRBJ2-1, with D possibly matching TRBD1 (6 bases). This CDR3 has 15 amino acids. Per the germline V gene, CDR1 is SGHRS and CDR2 is YFSETQ. V dropped 4 bases and J dropped 3 bases, with 14 bases sitting between them. The CDR3 here is CASSPADSDYNEQFF. DNA for the CDR3: TGCGCCAGCAGCCCGGCGGACAGCGACTACAATGAGCAGTTCTTC.

The chain employs TRBV6-5 and TRBJ2-7; 9 bases are shared with TRBD1. CDR1 is MNHEY, CDR2 SVGAGI, per germline. This CDR3 region has 15 residues. The J segment lost 6 bases and the V segment lost 8 bases, leaving 14 bases of the junction unmatched. The CDR3 DNA reads TGTGCCAGCGGCTCGGCGGGACAGGGTTTCGTCGAGCAGTACTTC. Translation gives CASGSAGQGFVEQYF.